This is a list of T cell receptor beta chains from one sample in a study of T cell repertoires in cytomegalovirus infection. The antigens of these receptors remain unknown. TCRdb re-called the reads with MiXCR, one entry per CDR3 protein. The sample comprises about 770,000 distinct CDR3 sequences, almost 30% of which are singletons, and around 13% rests with the top ten. The sequenced sample was cultured CD8+ T cells from PBMCs, obtained from culture after CMV antigen stimulation. All receptors come from a human donor in good health (CMV status not recorded). Some clones in this sample may be carry-over from other donors' samples. Both conserved end residues are part of each CDR3. The D gene is left open where the match is weak. The size entry is marked missing in some rows and otherwise reads once, few, many or a size class.

CDR3aa | CDR3nt | j_gene | abundance | v_gene | d_gene
CASSPRQGRLYEQYF | TGTGCCAGCAGCCCTCGACAGGGTAGGCTCTACGAGCAGTACTTC | TRBJ2-7 | - | TRBV7-9 | TRBD1
CASTPAGFDTQYF | TGTGCCAGCACCCCCGCGGGCTTTGATACGCAGTATTTT | TRBJ2-3 | - | TRBV6-2/TRBV6-3 | -
CASSPQTTEAFF | TGTGCCAGCAGCCCACAGACCACTGAAGCTTTCTTT | TRBJ1-1 | - | TRBV7-6 | -
CASSRTGQALGEQFF | TGTGCCAGCAGCAGGACGGGACAGGCCCTCGGTGAGCAGTTCTTC | TRBJ2-1 | many | TRBV11-3 | TRBD1
CASATPYGGGAYEQYF | TGTGCCAGCGCTACCCCCTATGGCGGGGGGGCGTACGAGCAGTACTTC | TRBJ2-7 | - | TRBV11-2 | TRBD2
CASSPYREGTEAFF | TGTGCCAGCAGCCCCTACAGGGAGGGCACTGAAGCTTTCTTT | TRBJ1-1 | - | TRBV5-4 | -
CASSSGTYYGYTF | TGTGCCAGCAGCTCAGGGACATACTATGGCTACACCTTC | TRBJ1-2 | few | TRBV6-5 | -
CASSQGGTGTTEAFF | TGTGCCAGCAGCCAAGGCGGGACAGGAACGACTGAAGCTTTCTTT | TRBJ1-1 | many | TRBV7-2 | TRBD1
CSVEDVTSGGGTDTQYF | TGCAGCGTTGAAGACGTGACTAGCGGGGGGGGCACAGATACGCAGTATTTT | TRBJ2-3 | - | TRBV29-1 | TRBD2
CASSLRGGDYNEQFF | TGCGCCAGCAGCCTTAGGGGGGGGGACTACAATGAGCAGTTCTTC | TRBJ2-1 | - | TRBV4-1 | -
CATKEGLNTEAFF | TGTGCCACCAAGGAGGGGCTGAACACTGAAGCTTTCTTT | TRBJ1-1 | - | TRBV15 | -
CASSLIRRARRETQYF | TGTGCCAGCAGCTTAATTCGGCGGGCGCGGAGAGAGACCCAGTACTTC | TRBJ2-5 | - | TRBV7-3 | -
CASSLSKGNQPQHF | TGTGCCAGCAGTTTGTCGAAGGGCAATCAGCCCCAGCATTTT | TRBJ1-5 | few | TRBV27 | -
CATLGYGALHF | TGTGCCACCCTCGGGTACGGGGCCCTCCACTTT | TRBJ1-6 | - | TRBV19 | -
CASSLLPAGTYNEQFF | TGTGCCAGCAGCTTATTGCCAGCGGGGACCTACAATGAGCAGTTCTTC | TRBJ2-1 | many | TRBV7-9 | TRBD2
CASGFQTGRTEAFF | TGTGCCAGCGGATTTCAGACAGGGCGGACTGAAGCTTTCTTT | TRBJ1-1 | few | TRBV27 | TRBD1
CATSSGQVGNEQFF | TGTGCCACCAGCAGCGGACAGGTCGGCAATGAGCAGTTCTTC | TRBJ2-1 | few | TRBV15 | TRBD1
CASSLWGRSGVSYGYTF | TGTGCCAGCAGTTTATGGGGCAGGTCGGGAGTATCCTATGGCTACACCTTC | TRBJ1-2 | - | TRBV28 | -
CASSLNGPGFDYGYTF | TGTGCCAGCAGCTTAAACGGGCCGGGCTTCGACTATGGCTACACCTTC | TRBJ1-2 | many | TRBV7-3 | -
CASSSPRGQADNEQFF | TGTGCCAGCAGCTCACCCCGCGGGCAGGCAGACAATGAGCAGTTCTTC | TRBJ2-1 | - | TRBV11-2 | -
CASSAEKNTEAFF | TGTGCCAGCAGCGCAGAGAAGAACACTGAAGCTTTCTTT | TRBJ1-1 | many | TRBV7-6 | -
CASSTPGGTAYNEQFF | TGTGCCAGCAGCACTCCCGGGGGTACGGCTTACAATGAGCAGTTCTTC | TRBJ2-1 | - | TRBV9 | -
CASSLEVADAQETQYF | TGTGCCAGCAGCTTAGAGGTAGCGGACGCACAGGAGACCCAGTACTTC | TRBJ2-5 | few | TRBV7-8 | -
CSVAGGPVINEQYF | TGCAGTGTTGCGGGGGGGCCGGTAATAAACGAGCAGTACTTC | TRBJ2-7 | few | TRBV20-1 | TRBD2
CASSLGRRMNEKLFF | TGTGCCAGCTCGCTAGGCCGAAGAATGAATGAAAAACTGTTTTTT | TRBJ1-4 | few | TRBV18 | -
CASSPGTGVRTEAFF | TGTGCCAGCAGCCCCGGGACGGGAGTGAGGACTGAAGCTTTCTTT | TRBJ1-1 | few | TRBV7-9 | -
CASSVAGAGGEQFF | TGTGCCAGCAGCGTAGCGGGGGCCGGGGGTGAGCAGTTCTTC | TRBJ2-1 | - | TRBV9 | -
CASSWWPGELFF | TGTGCCAGCAGCTGGTGGCCCGGGGAGCTGTTTTTT | TRBJ2-2 | - | TRBV7-3 | -
CASSAGGTGELFF | TGTGCCAGCAGCGCGGGGGGGACCGGGGAGCTGTTTTTT | TRBJ2-2 | many | TRBV11-1 | TRBD2
CASSLLDRANSPLHF | TGTGCCAGCAGCTTATTGGACAGGGCAAATTCACCCCTCCACTTT | TRBJ1-6 | many | TRBV7-2 | TRBD1
CASSPAYGADTQYF | TGTGCCAGCAGCCCAGCTTACGGCGCAGATACGCAGTATTTT | TRBJ2-3 | - | TRBV25-1 | -
CASSPQAVGGLSNEQFF | TGCGCCAGCAGCCCTCAGGCGGTGGGGGGCCTTAGCAATGAGCAGTTCTTC | TRBJ2-1 | - | TRBV4-1 | -
CASSLVGAGTGGHEQFF | TGTGCCAGCAGCCTAGTAGGAGCCGGGACAGGGGGCCATGAGCAGTTCTTC | TRBJ2-1 | - | TRBV7-3 | TRBD1
CASSFRGPITDTQYF | TGTGCCAGCAGTTTCAGGGGGCCTATCACAGATACGCAGTATTTT | TRBJ2-3 | few | TRBV6-5 | TRBD1
CASSLDIGGFNQPQHF | TGTGCCAGCAGTTTAGATATTGGAGGGTTCAATCAGCCCCAGCATTTT | TRBJ1-5 | - | TRBV12-3/TRBV12-4 | -
CASSLVAGAENTEAFF | TGTGCCAGCAGCTTAGTTGCCGGGGCCGAGAACACTGAAGCTTTCTTT | TRBJ1-1 | - | TRBV7-8 | -
CASSVLETIYF | TGTGCCAGCAGCGTCCTGGAGACCATATATTTT | TRBJ1-3 | many | TRBV7-9 | -
CASSQEGTGFTDTQYF | TGCGCCAGCAGCCAAGAAGGGACAGGGTTCACAGATACGCAGTATTTT | TRBJ2-3 | - | TRBV4-3 | TRBD1
CASSLAETEEGYGYTF | TGTGCCAGCAGCTTAGCGGAGACAGAGGAAGGCTATGGCTACACCTTC | TRBJ1-2 | - | TRBV7-8 | -
CASSQVARQVDLGTDTQYF | TGCGCCAGCAGCCAAGTTGCTAGACAGGTCGACCTGGGGACAGATACGCAGTATTTT | TRBJ2-3 | few | TRBV4-3 | -
CASSLTPGQPKNIQYF | TGTGCCAGCAGCTTAACACCGGGACAGCCCAAAAACATTCAGTACTTC | TRBJ2-4 | - | TRBV7-9 | TRBD1
CASSFGDSGQPQHF | TGCGCCAGCAGCTTCGGGGACAGCGGTCAGCCCCAGCATTTT | TRBJ1-5 | - | TRBV5-1 | TRBD1
CASSDYPHNEQFF | TGTGCCAGCAGTGACTATCCACACAATGAGCAGTTCTTC | TRBJ2-1 | - | TRBV6-4 | -
CASTGHPRDTEAFF | TGTGCCAGTACCGGACATCCCAGGGACACTGAAGCTTTCTTT | TRBJ1-1 | - | TRBV19 | -
CSAGQSTNEKLFF | TGCAGTGCCGGGCAGTCAACTAATGAAAAACTGTTTTTT | TRBJ1-4 | - | TRBV20-1 | -
CASSQFLSRNRNTIYF | TGTGCCAGCAGCCAATTCCTGAGCCGAAACCGAAACACCATATATTTT | TRBJ1-3 | many | TRBV4-2 | -
CASSLGPVNQPQHF | TGTGCCAGCAGCCTGGGACCCGTTAATCAGCCCCAGCATTTT | TRBJ1-5 | many | TRBV12-3/TRBV12-4 | -
CASSPDQGGRGNTIYF | TGCGCCAGCAGCCCAGACCAGGGGGGGAGAGGAAACACCATATATTTT | TRBJ1-3 | many | TRBV5-1 | TRBD1
CSVFQRGYNEQFF | TGCAGCGTGTTCCAGCGAGGTTACAATGAGCAGTTCTTC | TRBJ2-1 | - | TRBV29-1 | -
CASSYLRSGNTIYF | TGTGCCAGCAGTTACCTGAGGTCTGGAAACACCATATATTTT | TRBJ1-3 | - | TRBV6-5 | -
CASSPDPYTEAFF | TGTGCCAGCAGCCCAGATCCTTACACTGAAGCTTTCTTT | TRBJ1-1 | - | TRBV6-6 | -